The rows below give T cell receptor beta chains drawn from one sample of a study of blood T cells in healthy people across ages. MiXCR, run by TCRdb on the 5' RACE reads, gives a single entry per CDR3 protein. The sample holds around 280,000 distinct CDR3 sequences, roughly 27% seen once. Input material: blood. Every receptor here comes from a woman aged 70-85 years in good health. Each CDR3 is given with its conserved first and last residue. A D gene is named only where the DNA matches it firmly. The size entry is marked missing in some rows and otherwise reads once, few, many or a size class.

V,size,D,J,DNA,CDR3
TRBV29-1,many,TRBD2,TRBJ2-1,TGCAGCGTTCCTGGGACTAGCGGTTACAATGAGCAGTTCTTC,CSVPGTSGYNEQFF
TRBV9,NA,NA,TRBJ1-5,TGTGCCAGCAGCGTAGATGGGGGCAATCAGCCCCAGCATTTT,CASSVDGGNQPQHF
TRBV20-1,NA,NA,TRBJ1-1,TGCAGTGCTAGAAGGCAGGCGAACACTGAAGCTTTCTTT,CSARRQANTEAFF
TRBV12-3/TRBV12-4,few,TRBD2,TRBJ2-7,TGTGCCAGCAGCCAAAAGGGAGGGTTCTCCTACGAGCAGTACTTC,CASSQKGGFSYEQYF
TRBV6-5,many,NA,TRBJ2-3,TGTGCCAGCCAAAAAGGACAGCCCACAGATACGCAGTATTTT,CASQKGQPTDTQYF
TRBV7-2,NA,TRBD2,TRBJ2-7,TGTGCCAGCAGCTTCGGTCAGGCTAGCGGGAGATACGAGCAGTACTTC,CASSFGQASGRYEQYF
TRBV20-1,few,NA,TRBJ2-1,TGCAGTGCTAATCCCAGACTAGTCCTGGGCAATGAGCAGTTCTTC,CSANPRLVLGNEQFF
TRBV3-1,NA,NA,TRBJ2-2,TGTGCCAGCAGCGAGTTCGGGAACACCGGGGAGCTGTTTTTT,CASSEFGNTGELFF
TRBV3-1,NA,TRBD2,TRBJ2-7,TGTGCCAGCAGCCAGCTAGCGGGGCCCTACGAGCAGTACTTC,CASSQLAGPYEQYF
TRBV28,NA,NA,TRBJ2-3,TGTGCCAGCCTCGACAGAGGGCAGCTCACAGATACGCAGTATTTT,CASLDRGQLTDTQYF
TRBV7-8,few,NA,TRBJ2-1,TGTGCCAGCAGCGGGTCGAGGGAGCAGTTCTTC,CASSGSREQFF
TRBV20-1,once,TRBD2,TRBJ2-5,TGCAGTGCTACCCCGGGACTAGCGGAAGAGACCCAGTACTTC,CSATPGLAEETQYF
TRBV4-3,few,NA,TRBJ2-5,TGCGCCAGCAGCCAAGGTATATCAGAGACCCAGTACTTC,CASSQGISETQYF
TRBV20-1,many,TRBD1,TRBJ2-1,TGCAGTGCTAGAGCTGTACAGGGGGACCACAATGAGCAGTTCTTC,CSARAVQGDHNEQFF
TRBV5-1,NA,TRBD1,TRBJ2-3,TGCGCCAGCAGCCAGGGACAGGGGGCGTCGGGCACGCAGTATTTT,CASSQGQGASGTQYF
TRBV7-2,few,NA,TRBJ1-3,TGTGCCAGCAGCTTTCTTGACTCTGGAAACACCATATATTTT,CASSFLDSGNTIYF
TRBV5-1,few,NA,TRBJ1-2,TGCGCCAGCAGCCCTCAACGGGAGGGCGGCTACACCTTC,CASSPQREGGYTF
TRBV11-2,NA,TRBD2,TRBJ2-5,TGTGCCAGCAGCTTAGACGAGCTAGCGGGAGGGCCTCACAATGAGCAGTCCTTC,CASSLDELAGGPHNEQSF
TRBV7-2,few,TRBD1,TRBJ1-1,TGTGCCAGCTCGGGACAGGAGAACACTGAAGCTTTCTTT,CASSGQENTEAFF
TRBV29-1,NA,NA,TRBJ2-1,TGCAGCGGTACGCACAGGGTTAGCTCCTACAATGAGCAGTTCTTC,CSGTHRVSSYNEQFF
TRBV27,few,NA,TRBJ2-1,TGTGCCAGCAGTGGGGTCCGGGACTCACGGGGGAGTGAGCAGTTCTTC,CASSGVRDSRGSEQFF
TRBV19,NA,TRBD1,TRBJ1-5,TGTGCCAGTAGTATTGGGACAGCAACCTATCAACCCCAGCATTTT,CASSIGTATYQPQHF
TRBV14,NA,NA,TRBJ2-7,TGTGCCAGCAGTCGTATCAGGGGCGCCTACGAGCAGTACTTC,CASSRIRGAYEQYF
TRBV5-1,NA,TRBD2,TRBJ2-5,TGCGCCAGCAGTACGGGAGCTCTGGGGGGGGAGACCCAGTACTTC,CASSTGALGGETQYF
TRBV28,few,TRBD2,TRBJ2-5,TGTGCCAGCAGTCCCTATTCCGGGACTAGCTTTGGAGAGACCCAGTACTTC,CASSPYSGTSFGETQYF
TRBV5-1,few,NA,TRBJ2-2,TGCGCCAGCAGCTTGGGTTTAGCTGGAGCGAACACCGGGGAGCTGTTTTTT,CASSLGLAGANTGELFF
TRBV20-1,few,TRBD2,TRBJ2-5,TGCAGTGCCCCCCCGTGGACTAGCGGGAGTGAGACCCAGTACTTC,CSAPPWTSGSETQYF
TRBV7-2,few,TRBD1,TRBJ1-3,TGTGCCAGCAGCTACCAACAGGGGTCTGGAAACACCATATATTTT,CASSYQQGSGNTIYF
TRBV4-1,NA,NA,TRBJ2-7,TGCGCCAGCAGCCATGATAGGAGCCGCCCCCTTTACGAGCAGTACTTC,CASSHDRSRPLYEQYF
TRBV3-1,NA,NA,TRBJ1-6,TGTGCCAGCAGCCAAGATCGATGGGTTTCACCCCTCCACTTT,CASSQDRWVSPLHF
TRBV27,NA,NA,TRBJ1-2,TGTGCCAGCAGGGCAATTGGGTATGGCTACACCTTC,CASRAIGYGYTF
TRBV6-5,few,TRBD2,TRBJ2-1,TGTGCCAGCAGTTACTTAACTAGCGGGAGAGGCGAGCAGTTCTTC,CASSYLTSGRGEQFF
TRBV2,few,TRBD2,TRBJ2-5,TGTGCCAGCACCTATCTAGCGGGGTCACAAGAGACCCAGTACTTC,CASTYLAGSQETQYF
TRBV5-4,NA,TRBD2,TRBJ2-1,TGTGCCAGCAGCCCAAGCGGGTCTAGCGGATACAATGAGCAGTTCTTC,CASSPSGSSGYNEQFF
TRBV21-1,few,NA,TRBJ1-1,TGTGCCAGCACCCCAAGGGGGAACCCTGAAGCTTTCTTT,CASTPRGNPEAFF
TRBV20-1,NA,TRBD1,TRBJ1-2,TGCAGTGCTGGGGGCCCAGGGACAGTAGATGCTAACTATGGCTACACCTTC,CSAGGPGTVDANYGYTF
TRBV5-1,few,NA,TRBJ1-6,TGCGCCAGCAGCTTGTCCGGTGATTCACCCCTCCACTTT,CASSLSGDSPLHF
TRBV18,few,TRBD2,TRBJ2-7,TGTGCCAGCTCACTGTCGGGACTAGCAGAGTACGAGCAGTACTTC,CASSLSGLAEYEQYF
TRBV28,NA,NA,TRBJ2-7,TGTGCCAGCAGCCCCGGGACGTGGGAGCAGTACTTC,CASSPGTWEQYF
TRBV6-2/TRBV6-3,many,NA,TRBJ1-5,TGTGCCAGCAGAACCGACAGCGGGGGCAATCAGCCCCAGCATTTT,CASRTDSGGNQPQHF
TRBV7-2,NA,NA,TRBJ1-6,TGTGCCAGCAGCCTTAGGGTTGAGGGCGCGTCACCCCTCCACTTT,CASSLRVEGASPLHF
TRBV13,NA,NA,TRBJ1-1,TGTGCCAGCAGCACACGACCCACTGGCTACACTGAAGCTTTCTTT,CASSTRPTGYTEAFF
TRBV27,NA,NA,TRBJ1-6,TGTGCCAGCAGTTTCTACTCCGGGGCCTCAAATTCACCCCTCCACTTT,CASSFYSGASNSPLHF
TRBV7-2,many,NA,TRBJ1-4,TGTGCCAGCAGCTTAGGGATGACAGGAAAGAAACTGTTTTTT,CASSLGMTGKKLFF
TRBV3-1,few,NA,TRBJ2-2,TGTGCCAGCAGCCCTGGGGGGGCGCGAACCGGGGAGCTGTTTTTT,CASSPGGARTGELFF
TRBV12-3/TRBV12-4,NA,NA,TRBJ2-2,TGTGCCAGCAGTCCGCGGGACACCGAGGAGCTGTTTTTT,CASSPRDTEELFF
TRBV29-1,NA,TRBD1,TRBJ2-1,TGCAGCGCCAGACTCCGGGACAGGGGAATCAATGAGCAGTTCTTC,CSARLRDRGINEQFF
TRBV28,NA,NA,TRBJ2-7,TGTGCCAGCAGGCCTTCGGGGTTTAAAACGGAAACCTACGAGCAGTACTTC,CASRPSGFKTETYEQYF
TRBV7-9,few,TRBD2,TRBJ2-7,TGTGCCAGCAAGACTAGCGGGAGGGGAAACGAGCAGTACTTC,CASKTSGRGNEQYF
TRBV14,NA,NA,TRBJ2-3,TGTGCCAGCAGCCAAGCAGGGTGGGGCGCAGATACGCAGTATTTT,CASSQAGWGADTQYF
TRBV7-2,NA,NA,TRBJ2-1,TGTGCCAGCAGCCATACTAGAACTGAGCAGTTCTTC,CASSHTRTEQFF
TRBV28,few,NA,TRBJ2-2,TGTGCCAGCAGTTTGAGCCGGGACTCAGGCGGGGAGCTGTTTTTT,CASSLSRDSGGELFF
TRBV7-2,NA,NA,TRBJ1-3,TGTGCCAGCAGCTTGAGGCCCACCGGCCTTGGAAACACCATATATTTT,CASSLRPTGLGNTIYF
TRBV12-3/TRBV12-4,few,NA,TRBJ2-3,TGTGCCAGCAGTTTAGCTGCCGGGACACGAGGGGCAGATACGCAGTATTTT,CASSLAAGTRGADTQYF
TRBV7-9,few,TRBD2,TRBJ2-4,TGTGCCAGCAGCTCCAGACTAGCGGGAGACGCCAAAAACATTCAGTACTTC,CASSSRLAGDAKNIQYF
TRBV10-1,NA,NA,TRBJ2-3,TGCGCCAGCAGTGGAACGCTTTCCACAGATACGCAGTATTTT,CASSGTLSTDTQYF
TRBV14,NA,NA,TRBJ2-5,TGTGCCAGCAGCCAAGATGCCTCGGTAGGCGGAGAGACCCAGTACTTC,CASSQDASVGGETQYF
TRBV7-2,NA,TRBD1,TRBJ2-3,TGTGCCAGCAGCTGGGGACAGGGGTCCACAGATACGCAGTATTTT,CASSWGQGSTDTQYF
TRBV28,few,NA,TRBJ2-7,TGTGCCAGCAGTTTTAGACAGAAAAGGTCCGAGCAGTACTTC,CASSFRQKRSEQYF
TRBV25-1,NA,TRBD1,TRBJ2-7,TGTGCCAGCAGTGAATTAGGGACAGGGGGCTCCTACGAGCAGCACTTC,CASSELGTGGSYEQHF